This T cell receptor beta chain emerged from a study of cytomegalovirus exposure and HLA in healthy donors. Study-wide results and limits: Several top significant clusters appeared, in a later analysis, to be linked to common viral pathogens. A prior analysis recorded that most TCR beta V segments were productive about 87% or about 30% of the time. In a later analysis, V- and J-gene trimming of beta chains associated with a DCLRE1C missense variant, replicated independently.

With respect to this clone: Its antigen is unidentified.

The study ran its PCR with 60 Vbeta and 13 Jbeta primers. Clones were sequenced by immunoSEQ multiplex PCR, and TCRdb holds only the in-frame ones, with some missing. The data hold under 150,000 clones, with more than 75% observed a single time. The source is a male donor in good health and CMV-seronegative. The sample taken for sequencing was PBMCs.

CDR3 protein: CATSRERLQETQYF. The DNA for the CDR3 is TGTGCCACCAGCAGAGAGAGGCTCCAAGAGACCCAGTACTTC. V gene TRBV15 combines with J gene TRBJ2-5; D not resolved. The CDR3 contains 14 residues. The V end lost 0 bases, the J end lost 1 base, and 6 bases lay between the germline ends. The germline CDR1 and CDR2 sequences are LNHNV and YYDKDF (reference sequence).